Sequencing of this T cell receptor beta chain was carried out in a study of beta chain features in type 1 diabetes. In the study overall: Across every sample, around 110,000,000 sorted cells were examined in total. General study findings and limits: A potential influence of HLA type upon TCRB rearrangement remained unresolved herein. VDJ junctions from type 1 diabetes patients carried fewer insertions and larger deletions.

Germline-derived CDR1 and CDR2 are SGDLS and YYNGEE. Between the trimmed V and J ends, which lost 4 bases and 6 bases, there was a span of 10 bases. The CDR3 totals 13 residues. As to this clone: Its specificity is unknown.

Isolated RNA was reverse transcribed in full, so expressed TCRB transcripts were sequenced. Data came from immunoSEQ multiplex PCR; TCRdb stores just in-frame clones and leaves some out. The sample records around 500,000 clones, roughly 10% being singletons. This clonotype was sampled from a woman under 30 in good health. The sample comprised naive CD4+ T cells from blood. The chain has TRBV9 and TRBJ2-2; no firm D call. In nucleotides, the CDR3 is TGTGCCAGCAGCCCTGGGTGGCCCGGGGAGCTGTTTTTT. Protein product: CASSPGWPGELFF.